This T cell receptor (beta chain) comes out of a study of early T cells in non-severe SARS-CoV-2 infection. This clonotype was counted only a few times. Researchers attached unique molecular identifiers to individual cDNA molecules. TCRdb passed the 5' RACE reads through MiXCR, listing each CDR3 protein once. The sample records more than 55,000 distinct CDR3 sequences, 5% to 6.5% being singletons. The germline CDR1 and CDR2 sequences are SGHKS and YYEKEE (reference sequence). After removal of 3 bases from V and 4 bases from J, the junction contained 3 bases not matched to a gene. CDR3 length equals 13 residues.

The clonotype was recovered from an adult who was a healthcare worker with PCR-confirmed SARS-CoV-2 infection or an uninfected control (not recorded which). This specimen was whole blood, taken at baseline. The chain couples TRBV5-5 to TRBJ2-7; 8 positions agree with TRBD1. The CDR3 DNA reads TGTGCCAGCAGCTCCAGGACAGGGTACGAGCAGTACTTC. It encodes CASSSRTGYEQYF.